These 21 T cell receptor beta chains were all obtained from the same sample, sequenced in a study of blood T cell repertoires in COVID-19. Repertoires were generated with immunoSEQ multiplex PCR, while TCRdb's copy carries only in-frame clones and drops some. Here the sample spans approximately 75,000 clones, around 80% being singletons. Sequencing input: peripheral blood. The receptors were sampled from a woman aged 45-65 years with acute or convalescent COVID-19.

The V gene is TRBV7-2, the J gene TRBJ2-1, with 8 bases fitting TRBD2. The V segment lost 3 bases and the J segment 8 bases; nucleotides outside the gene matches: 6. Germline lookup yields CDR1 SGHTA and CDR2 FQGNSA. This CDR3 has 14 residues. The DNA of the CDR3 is TGTGCCAGCAGCTTCGCTACCGGGAGGGATGAGCAGTTCTTC. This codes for CASSFATGRDEQFF. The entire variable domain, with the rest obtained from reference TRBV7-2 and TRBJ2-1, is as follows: GAGVSQSPSNKVTEKGKDVELRCDPISGHTALYWYRQSLGQGLEFLIYFQGNSAPDKSGLPSDRFSAERTGGSVSTLTIQRTQQEDSAVYLCASSFATGRDEQFFGPGTRLTVL.

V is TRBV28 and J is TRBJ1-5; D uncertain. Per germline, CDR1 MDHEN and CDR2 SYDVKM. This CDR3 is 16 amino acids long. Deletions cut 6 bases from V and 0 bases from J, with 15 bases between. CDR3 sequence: CASSEGLRYSNQPQHF. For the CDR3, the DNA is TGTGCCAGCAGCGAGGGATTGAGGTATAGCAATCAGCCCCAGCATTTT.

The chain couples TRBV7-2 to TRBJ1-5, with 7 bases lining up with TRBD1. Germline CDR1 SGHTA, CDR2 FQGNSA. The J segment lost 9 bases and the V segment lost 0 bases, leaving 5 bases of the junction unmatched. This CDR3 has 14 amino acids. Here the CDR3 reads CASSLAGGQPPQHF. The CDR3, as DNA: TGTGCCAGCAGCTTAGCTGGGGGACAGCCGCCCCAGCATTTT.

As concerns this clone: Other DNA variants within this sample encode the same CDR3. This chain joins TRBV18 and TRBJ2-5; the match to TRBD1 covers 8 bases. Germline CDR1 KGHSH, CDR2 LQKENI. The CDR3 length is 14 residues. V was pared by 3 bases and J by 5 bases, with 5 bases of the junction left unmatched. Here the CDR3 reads CASSPLDREETQYF. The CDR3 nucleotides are TGTGCCAGCTCACCGCTGGACAGGGAGGAGACCCAGTACTTC.

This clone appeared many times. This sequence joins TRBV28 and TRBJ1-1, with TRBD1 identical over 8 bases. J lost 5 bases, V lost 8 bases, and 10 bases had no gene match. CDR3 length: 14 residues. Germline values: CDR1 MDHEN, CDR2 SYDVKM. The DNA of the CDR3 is TGTGCCAGCGGAGAACAGGGGGGCTTAACTGAAGCTTTCTTT. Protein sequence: CASGEQGGLTEAFF.

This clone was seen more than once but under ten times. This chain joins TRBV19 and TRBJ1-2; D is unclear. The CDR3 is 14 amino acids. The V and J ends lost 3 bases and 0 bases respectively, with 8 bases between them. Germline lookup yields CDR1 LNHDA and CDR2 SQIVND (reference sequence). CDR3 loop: CASSIPTSNYGYTF. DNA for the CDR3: TGTGCCAGTAGTATCCCCACTTCTAACTATGGCTACACCTTC.

In DNA, the CDR3 is TGTGCCAGCTCACCACGGCTAGCGGCACAAGAGACCCAGTACTTC. Residues: CASSPRLAAQETQYF. The gene calls are TRBV18 and TRBJ2-5; 7 nucleotides agree with TRBD2. The V and J ends lost 1 base and 2 bases, in that order; junction bases with no gene match: 4. This CDR3 is built from 15 residues. The germline gives CDR1 KGHSH, CDR2 LQKENI.

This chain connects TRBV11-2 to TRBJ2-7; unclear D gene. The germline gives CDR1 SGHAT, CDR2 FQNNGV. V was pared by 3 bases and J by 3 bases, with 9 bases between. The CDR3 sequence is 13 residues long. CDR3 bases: TGTGCCAGCAGCTTGTGGCAGAACTACGAGCAGTACTTC. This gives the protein CASSLWQNYEQYF.

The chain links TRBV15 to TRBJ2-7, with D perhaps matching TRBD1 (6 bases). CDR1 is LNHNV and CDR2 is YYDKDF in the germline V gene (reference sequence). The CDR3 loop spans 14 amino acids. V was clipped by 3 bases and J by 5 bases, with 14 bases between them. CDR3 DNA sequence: TGTGCCACCAGCAGCAGGGGCTATAGTGACGAGCAGTACTTC. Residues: CATSSRGYSDEQYF.

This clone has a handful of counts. The CDR3 sequence is CASTGSSYEQYF. The CDR3 nucleotides read TGTGCCAGCACCGGGAGCTCCTACGAGCAGTACTTC. This rearrangement joins TRBV7-2 to TRBJ2-7, with TRBD2 as a possible D gene (6 bases). CDR1 and CDR2 (germline): SGHTA, FQGNSA. With 7 bases removed from V and 0 bases from J, the gap between germline ends came to 7 bases. CDR3 size: 12 residues.

The DNA for the CDR3 is TGTGCCAGCAGTTTCCTAGCGGGAGGGAGTGACGAGCAGTACTTC. Protein sequence: CASSFLAGGSDEQYF. V and J are TRBV28 and TRBJ2-7; 12 bases match TRBD2. The germline V gene encodes CDR1 MDHEN and CDR2 SYDVKM. V lost 3 bases and J lost 5; bases outside the gene matches: 5. The CDR3 consists of 15 residues.

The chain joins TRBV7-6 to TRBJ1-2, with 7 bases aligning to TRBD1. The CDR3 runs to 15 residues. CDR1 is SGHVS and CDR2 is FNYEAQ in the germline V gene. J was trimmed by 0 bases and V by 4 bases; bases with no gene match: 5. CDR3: CASSSRQGTNYGYTF. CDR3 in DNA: TGTGCCAGCAGCTCCCGACAGGGAACTAACTATGGCTACACCTTC.

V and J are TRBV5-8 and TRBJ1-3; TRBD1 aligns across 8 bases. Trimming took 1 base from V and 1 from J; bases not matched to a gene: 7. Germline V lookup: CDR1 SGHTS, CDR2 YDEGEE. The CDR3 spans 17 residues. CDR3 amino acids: CASSLRPGGASGNTIYF. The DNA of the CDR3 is TGTGCCAGCAGCTTGAGGCCAGGGGGCGCTTCTGGAAACACCATATATTTT. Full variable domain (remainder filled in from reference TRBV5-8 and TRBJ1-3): EAGVTQSPTHLIKTRGQQATLRCSPISGHTSVYWYQQALGLGLQFLLWYDEGEERNRGNFPPRFSGRQFPNYSSELNVNALELEDSALYLCASSLRPGGASGNTIYFGEGSWLTVV.

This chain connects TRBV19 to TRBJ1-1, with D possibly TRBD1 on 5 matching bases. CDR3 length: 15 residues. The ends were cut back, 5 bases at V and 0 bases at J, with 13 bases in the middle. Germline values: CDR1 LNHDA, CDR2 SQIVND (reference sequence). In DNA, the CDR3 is TGTGCCAGTAGTCTCGACAGCCCTTTGAACACTGAAGCTTTCTTT. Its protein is CASSLDSPLNTEAFF.

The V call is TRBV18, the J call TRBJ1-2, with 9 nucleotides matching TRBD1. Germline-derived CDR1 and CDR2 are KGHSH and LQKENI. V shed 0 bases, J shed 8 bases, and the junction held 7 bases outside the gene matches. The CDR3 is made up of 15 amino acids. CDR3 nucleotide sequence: TGTGCCAGCTCACCACCTCTGGGGACAGGGTACGGCTACACCTTC. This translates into CASSPPLGTGYGYTF.

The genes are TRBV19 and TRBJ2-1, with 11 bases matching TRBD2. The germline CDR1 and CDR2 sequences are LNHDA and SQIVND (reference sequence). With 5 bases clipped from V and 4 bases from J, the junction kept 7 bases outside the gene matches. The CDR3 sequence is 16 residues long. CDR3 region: CASSVLAGGLYNEQFF. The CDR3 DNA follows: TGTGCCAGTAGTGTATTAGCGGGGGGGCTTTACAATGAGCAGTTCTTC. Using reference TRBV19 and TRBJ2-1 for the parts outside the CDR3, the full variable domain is DGGITQSPKYLFRKEGQNVTLSCEQNLNHDAMYWYRQDPGQGLRLIYYSQIVNDFQKGDIAEGYSVSREKKESFPLTVTSAQKNPTAFYLCASSVLAGGLYNEQFFGPGTRLTVL.

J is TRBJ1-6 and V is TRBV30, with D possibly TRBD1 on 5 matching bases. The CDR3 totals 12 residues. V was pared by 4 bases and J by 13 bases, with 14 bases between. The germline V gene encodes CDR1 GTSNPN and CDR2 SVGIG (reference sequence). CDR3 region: CAWTEGSGPLHF. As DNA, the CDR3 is TGTGCCTGGACGGAGGGGTCTGGGCCCCTCCACTTT. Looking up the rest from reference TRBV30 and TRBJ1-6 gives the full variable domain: SQTIHQWPATLVQPVGSPLSLECTVEGTSNPNLYWYRQAAGRGLQLLFYSVGIGQISSEVPQNLSASRPQDRQFILSSKKLLLSDSGFYLCAWTEGSGPLHFGNGTRLTVT.

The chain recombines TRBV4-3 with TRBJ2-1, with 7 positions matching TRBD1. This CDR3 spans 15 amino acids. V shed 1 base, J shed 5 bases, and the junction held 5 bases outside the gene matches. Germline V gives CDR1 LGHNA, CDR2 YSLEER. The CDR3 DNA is TGCGCCAGCAGCCAAGGGACAGGCGTACACAATGAGCAGTTCTTC. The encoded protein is CASSQGTGVHNEQFF.

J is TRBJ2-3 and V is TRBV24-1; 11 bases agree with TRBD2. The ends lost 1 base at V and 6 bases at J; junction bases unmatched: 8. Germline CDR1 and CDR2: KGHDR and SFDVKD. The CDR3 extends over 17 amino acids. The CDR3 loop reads CATSDLKLAGVGDTQYF. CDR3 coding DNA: TGTGCCACCAGTGATTTAAAACTAGCGGGAGTGGGGGATACGCAGTATTTT.

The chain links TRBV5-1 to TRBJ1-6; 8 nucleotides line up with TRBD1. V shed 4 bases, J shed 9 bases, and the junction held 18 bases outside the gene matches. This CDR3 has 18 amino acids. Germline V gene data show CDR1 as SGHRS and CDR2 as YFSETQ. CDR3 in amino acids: CASSPLRGLGIVASPLHF. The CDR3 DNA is TGCGCCAGCAGCCCTCTCAGGGGGCTTGGAATAGTTGCTTCACCCCTCCACTTT. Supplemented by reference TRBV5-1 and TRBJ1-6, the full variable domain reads KAGVTQTPRYLIKTRGQQVTLSCSPISGHRSVSWYQQTPGQGLQFLFEYFSETQRNKGNFPGRFSGRQFSNSRSEMNVSTLELGDSALYLCASSPLRGLGIVASPLHFGNGTRLTVT.

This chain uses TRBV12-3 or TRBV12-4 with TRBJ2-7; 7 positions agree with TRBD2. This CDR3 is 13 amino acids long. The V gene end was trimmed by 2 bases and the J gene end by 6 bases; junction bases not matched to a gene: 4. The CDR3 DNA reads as TGTGCCAGCAGTTTAATGGCTAGCGGCGAGCAGTACTTC. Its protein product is CASSLMASGEQYF.